The 13 T cell receptor beta chains below were found in one sample sequenced in a study of T cells in Graves' hyperthyroidism and ophthalmopathy. The TCR beta CDR3 regions underwent amplification using RNA transcripts as the source. Primed by the HTBI set, a first-round RT-PCR was run on the TCR CDR3. One entry per CDR3 protein results from TCRdb running MiXCR on the multiplex PCR reads. The table lists a few hundred thousand distinct CDR3 sequences, roughly 45% of them singletons. Sequencing used peripheral blood or thyroid tissue (not recorded which). Receptors were obtained from an adult woman with Graves' disease, either hyperthyroidism or ophthalmopathy (not recorded which).

This clonotype was detected ten times or more. The chain joins TRBV30 to TRBJ1-6; the D is unclear. The CDR3 runs 14 residues. Germline CDR1 and CDR2: GTSNPN and SVGIG (reference sequence). Trimming stripped 2 bases from V and 7 bases from J, with 12 bases between. CDR3 loop: CAWSPYGRNSPLHF. In DNA, the CDR3 is TGTGCCTGGAGTCCGTACGGAAGGAATTCACCCCTCCACTTT.

The sample holds many counts of this clonotype. The chain carries TRBV5-6 and TRBJ2-5; perhaps TRBD1 as D (5 bases). V lost 0 bases and J 6 bases, leaving 9 bases between the germline ends. In germline, CDR1 is SGHDT, CDR2 YYEEEE. The CDR3 totals 13 residues. As DNA, the CDR3 is TGTGCCAGCAGCTTGGACAGGCATCAGACCCAGTACTTC. Translated: CASSLDRHQTQYF.

This clonotype was picked up many times. V is TRBV12-3 or TRBV12-4 and J is TRBJ2-7; 10 bases match TRBD2. The J segment lost 3 bases and the V segment lost 3 bases, leaving 2 bases of the junction unmatched. This CDR3 has 14 amino acids. This CDR3 reads CASSFPSGSYEQYF. The CDR3 DNA sequence: TGTGCCAGCAGTTTCCCTAGCGGGAGCTACGAGCAGTACTTC.

This clonotype was found many times. The V and J genes are TRBV12-3 or TRBV12-4 and TRBJ1-1; the match to TRBD1 covers 11 bases. This CDR3 has 13 amino acids. The V segment lost 10 bases and the J segment 6 bases; nucleotides outside the gene matches: 7. The chain's CDR3 is CATLGQGEAEAFF. CDR3 coding DNA: TGTGCCACCTTGGGACAGGGGGAGGCTGAAGCTTTCTTT.

This clonotype was recorded at least ten times. The chain joins TRBV11-2 to TRBJ1-5; D gene unclear. Germline V lookup: CDR1 SGHAT, CDR2 FQNNGV. V shed 0 bases and J shed 4 bases, with 10 bases lying between them. The CDR3 contains 15 residues. In DNA, the CDR3 is TGTGCCAGCAGCTTAGATATGACATTTAATCAGCCCCAGCATTTT. Translated: CASSLDMTFNQPQHF.

A remark on this clonotype: The CDR3 does not close with the conserved phenylalanine or tryptophan, likely indicating a read error. The chain recombines TRBV7-9 with TRBJ1-1, with TRBD1 as a possible D gene (5 bases). V lost 3 bases to trimming and J lost 4 bases, with 18 bases between them. CDR1 is SEHNR and CDR2 is FQNEAQ in the germline V gene (reference sequence). The CDR3 length is 16 residues. In nucleotides, the CDR3 is TGTGCCAGCAGCTTGGGGCAAGGGGCGACGGGCACTGAAGCTTTCTCT. Translated: CASSLGQGATGTEAFS.

This clonotype has at least ten counts. The V gene is TRBV10-3, the J gene TRBJ1-3; D ambiguous. This CDR3 is 14 amino acids long. Trimming removed 11 bases from V and 0 bases from J, with 14 bases in between. CDR1 is ENHRY and CDR2 is SYGVKD in the germline V gene. The CDR3 DNA reads TGTGCCGCCTCCCCAGTGAACTCTGGAAACACCATATATTTT. It specifies CAASPVNSGNTIYF.

This chain connects TRBV7-9 to TRBJ2-5, with 13 bases matching TRBD2. Germline V gives CDR1 SEHNR, CDR2 FQNEAQ (reference sequence). This CDR3 is built from 18 residues. Trimming cost V 5 bases and J 1 base; bases outside gene matches: 10. The CDR3 loop is CASSKGLAGSVVQETQYF. The CDR3 bases are TGTGCCAGCAGCAAGGGACTAGCGGGGTCCGTTGTCCAAGAGACCCAGTACTTC.

This clonotype was detected a few times. This clone may be a read error of a much larger clone one base away. The gene calls are TRBV12-3 or TRBV12-4 and TRBJ2-2; perhaps TRBD1 as D (6 bases). The CDR3 consists of 16 residues. V was shortened by 7 bases and J by 4 bases, with 19 bases between the two germline ends. CDR3 bases: TGTGCCAGCACTCTGATCTTCACCAGGGGCACCGGGGAGCTGTTTTTT. Translated: CASTLIFTRGTGELFF.

This chain connects TRBV10-3 to TRBJ1-2, with a tentative D call TRBD1 (6 bases). The CDR3 is 13 amino acids. V lost 2 bases and J lost 6, with 10 bases in between. Per germline, CDR1 ENHRY and CDR2 SYGVKD. CDR3 nucleotides: TGTGCCATCAGTGAGACAGGGTACGATGGCTACACCTTC. Translated, it gives CAISETGYDGYTF.

Turning to this clonotype: The CDR3 does not end in the conserved phenylalanine or tryptophan, so this is likely a read error. The limits of the CDR3 on the DNA are not certain, so only TCRdb's listed CDR3 is given. V is TRBV2 and J is TRBJ1-4. With termini counted, the CDR3 has 8 amino acids. The germline V gene encodes CDR1 SNHLY and CDR2 FYNNEI. The CDR3 is CASSEGLV.

At least ten counts were recorded for this clonotype. This chain joins TRBV20-1 and TRBJ1-2; 10 bases fit TRBD1. The CDR3 covers 13 residues. Germline CDR1 and CDR2: DFQATT and SNEGSKA (reference sequence). Trimming cost V 3 bases and J 8 bases; bases outside gene matches: 6. The CDR3: CSARWGTGDGYTF. In DNA form, the CDR3 reads TGCAGTGCTAGGTGGGGGACAGGGGACGGCTACACCTTC.

This clonotype was seen repeatedly, ten times or more. The V call is TRBV2, the J call TRBJ1-2, with D uncertain. The CDR3 consists of 13 residues. The germline gives CDR1 SNHLY, CDR2 FYNNEI. The V and J ends lost 0 bases and 8 bases respectively, with 10 bases between them. DNA of the CDR3: TGTGCCAGCAGTGAAGCGCTGCCGGGGGGCTACACCTTC. It translates to CASSEALPGGYTF.